The clone carrying this T cell receptor beta chain was found a few times. The target antigen is unknown. The record originates from a study of immune cell composition in non-small cell lung cancer. Study-level background: Lung adenocarcinoma or squamous carcinoma made up most tumours.

V lost 1 base and J 6 bases, leaving 9 bases between the germline ends. The CDR3 has 13 amino acids. The V gene's germline CDR1 is SGHVS and CDR2 FQNEAQ. Findings of the study overall: Lung squamous cell carcinoma tumours had significantly higher top 10 clone scores and productive clonality than lung adenocarcinoma.

The protocol was immunoSEQ multiplex PCR, while the TCRdb copy is restricted to in-frame clones and leaves out a portion. Seen here are fewer than 2,000 clones, over 60% observed once, and the top ten hold around 9%. Template was genomic DNA from frozen, unsorted single-cell suspensions. This sequence was found in a human donor with non-small cell lung cancer. The chain combines TRBV7-8 with TRBJ1-2; unclear D gene. Input material: lung tumor tissue. As DNA, the CDR3 is TGTGCCAGCAGCTTAGGCACGGGGAATGGCTACACCTTC. Translation: CASSLGTGNGYTF.